This T cell receptor beta chain is from a study of blood T cell repertoires in COVID-19. Study as a whole: Sources were T cells, B-cell-depleted T cells, or PBMCs; the material itself was cDNA or gDNA.

The CDR3 totals 15 residues. Trimming took 4 bases from V and 0 from J, leaving 10 bases between them. Germline V gene data show CDR1 as KGHDR and CDR2 as SFDVKD. The authors' processing: Scientists estimated how many nucleated cells there were by amplifying reference gene primers. TCRdb keeps only in-frame clones here, not all; method: immunoSEQ multiplex PCR. V, J and clone size were drawn from that table, and D and trimming were deduced from the DNA. The repertoire holds fewer than 250,000 clones, around four fifths seen once, with approximately 2.6% in the top ten. Input material: peripheral blood. V gene TRBV24-1 combines with J gene TRBJ2-3; D ambiguous. The sequence derives from a woman aged 70-85 years with active or convalescent COVID-19. The CDR3 reads CATSDSRVSTDTQYF. CDR3 DNA: TGTGCCACCAGTGACTCCCGAGTTAGCACAGATACGCAGTATTTT.